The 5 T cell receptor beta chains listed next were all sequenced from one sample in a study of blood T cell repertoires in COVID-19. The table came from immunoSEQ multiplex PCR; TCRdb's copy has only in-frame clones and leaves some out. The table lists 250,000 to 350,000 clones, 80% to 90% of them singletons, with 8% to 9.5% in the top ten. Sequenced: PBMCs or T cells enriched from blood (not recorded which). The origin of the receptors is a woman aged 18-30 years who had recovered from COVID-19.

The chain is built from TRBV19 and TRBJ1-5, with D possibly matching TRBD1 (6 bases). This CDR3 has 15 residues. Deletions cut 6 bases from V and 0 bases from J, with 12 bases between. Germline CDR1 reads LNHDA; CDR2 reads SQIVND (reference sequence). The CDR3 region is CASSPQDSSNQPQHF. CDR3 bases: TGTGCCAGTAGCCCTCAGGACAGTAGCAATCAGCCCCAGCATTTT.

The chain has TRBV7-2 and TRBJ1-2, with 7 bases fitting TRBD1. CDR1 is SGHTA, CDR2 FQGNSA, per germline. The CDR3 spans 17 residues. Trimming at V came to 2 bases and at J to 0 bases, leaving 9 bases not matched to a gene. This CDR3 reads CASSLRQGIRANYGYTF. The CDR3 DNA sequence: TGTGCCAGCAGCTTACGACAGGGTATCAGAGCTAACTATGGCTACACCTTC.

The CDR3 DNA sequence: TGCGCCAGCAGCCCGAGACTAGCGGGGGGTTCAGATACGCAGTATTTT. Residues: CASSPRLAGGSDTQYF. V gene TRBV4-3 combines with J gene TRBJ2-3; TRBD2 aligns across 13 bases. The CDR3 is 16 residues long. Per the germline V gene, CDR1 is LGHNA and CDR2 is YSLEER. V lost 4 bases and J lost 4; bases outside the gene matches: 5.

The CDR3 region has the DNA TGTGCCAGCAGTCCCTCGGGTCGCTCCTACGAGCAGTACTTC. Translated: CASSPSGRSYEQYF. The chain has TRBV6-2 or TRBV6-3 and TRBJ2-7; D is undetermined. V lost 5 bases and J 0 bases, leaving 11 bases between the germline ends. Germline values: CDR1 MNHEY, CDR2 SVGEGT. The length of the CDR3 is 14 residues.

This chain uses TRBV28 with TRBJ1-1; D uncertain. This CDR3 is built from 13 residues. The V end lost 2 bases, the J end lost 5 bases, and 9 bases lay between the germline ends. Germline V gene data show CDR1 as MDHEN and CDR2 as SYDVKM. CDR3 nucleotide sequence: TGTGCCAGCAGTTTAACCCCGGGAACTGAAGCTTTCTTT. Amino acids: CASSLTPGTEAFF. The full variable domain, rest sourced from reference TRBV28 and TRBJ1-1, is DVKVTQSSRYLVKRTGEKVFLECVQDMDHENMFWYRQDPGLGLRLIYFSYDVKMKEKGDIPEGYSVSREKKERFSLILESASTNQTSMYLCASSLTPGTEAFFGQGTRLTVV.